This entry is about one TCR beta chain. This sample also contains other DNA sequences that code for the same CDR3. This entry belongs to a study of blood T cell repertoires in COVID-19. Study-level background: Two negative PCRs, clearance, or symptom resolution had been documented for recovered Cohort 3 donors.

Per the original methods: Reference gene primer amplification yielded estimated nucleated cell counts. The repertoire was sequenced with immunoSEQ multiplex PCR; TCRdb's copy has only in-frame clones and lacks some. D and trimming come from the DNA, and the V and J calls and clone size come from that table. This sample has a few hundred thousand clones; 70% to 90% occur once, and the top ten carry 2% to 2.5%. Germline V lookup: CDR1 GTSNPN, CDR2 SVGIG (reference sequence). This CDR3 contains 11 residues. With 3 bases clipped from V and 8 bases from J, the junction kept 1 base outside the gene matches. Individuals drawn from approximately 26 US areas were roughly 18 to 95 years old.

The chain is built from TRBV30 and TRBJ1-1, with TRBD1 identical over 9 bases. Sequences were obtained from PBMCs or T cells enriched from blood (not recorded which). This receptor was obtained from a woman aged 60-75 years in a cohort exposed to, infected with or recovered from COVID-19 (not recorded which). DNA for the CDR3: TGTGCCTGGAGAGACAGGGGGGAAGCTTTCTTT. Translated, it gives CAWRDRGEAFF.